This entry concerns a single T cell receptor beta chain. The CDR3 is 20 residues long. The J segment lost 0 bases and the V segment lost 1 base, leaving 9 bases of the junction unmatched. Germline-derived CDR1 and CDR2 are LGHNA and YSLEER. This sample is drawn from a study of technical replicates of blood from a few donors. Here immunoSEQ multiplex PCR was the method, and the copy in TCRdb shows in-frame clones only, minus some. This table has 75,000 to 100,000 clones, over 85% appearing once. Specimen: T cells isolated from PBMCs. The receptor was derived from a human donor in good health. This chain uses TRBV4-3 with TRBJ2-3; 14 bases agree with TRBD2. In DNA, the CDR3 is TGCGCCAGCAGCCAAGCGTTGACTAGCGGGAGGGGGGGTAGCACAGATACGCAGTATTTT. Protein sequence: CASSQALTSGRGGSTDTQYF.